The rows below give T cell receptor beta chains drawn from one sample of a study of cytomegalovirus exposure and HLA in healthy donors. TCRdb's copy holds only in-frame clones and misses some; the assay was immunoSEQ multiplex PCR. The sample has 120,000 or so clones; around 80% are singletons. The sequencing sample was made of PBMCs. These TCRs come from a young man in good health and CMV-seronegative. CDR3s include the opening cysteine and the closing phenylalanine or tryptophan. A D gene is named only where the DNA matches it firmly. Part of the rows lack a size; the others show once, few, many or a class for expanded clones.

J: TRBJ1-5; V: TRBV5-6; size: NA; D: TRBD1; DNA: TGTGCCAGCAGCTTGAGGGGGACAGCGAGCAATCAGCCCCAGCATTTT; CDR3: CASSLRGTASNQPQHF
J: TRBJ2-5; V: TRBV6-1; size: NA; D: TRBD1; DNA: TGTGCCAGCAGGAACCGACAGGGGGCCGGGGCCCAGTACTTC; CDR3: CASRNRQGAGAQYF
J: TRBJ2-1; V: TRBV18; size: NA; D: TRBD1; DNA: TGTGCCAGCTCACCCGGGACAGGGTTCAATGAGCAGTTCTTC; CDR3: CASSPGTGFNEQFF
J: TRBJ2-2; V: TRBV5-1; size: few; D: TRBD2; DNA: TGCGCCAGCAGCTTCTGGGCGGGGGTTAGCACCGGGGAGCTGTTTTTT; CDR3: CASSFWAGVSTGELFF
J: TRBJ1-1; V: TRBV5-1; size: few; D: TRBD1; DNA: TGCGCCAGCAGCCACCCAGGGGGCACTGAAGCTTTCTTT; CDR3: CASSHPGGTEAFF
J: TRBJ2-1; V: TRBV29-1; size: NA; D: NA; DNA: TGCAGCGTTGAAGCGTCAGCGAGCGAGCAGTTCTTC; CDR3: CSVEASASEQFF
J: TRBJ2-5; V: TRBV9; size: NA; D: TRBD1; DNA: TGTGCCAGCAGCATACGACAGGGACGGGAGACCCAGTACTTC; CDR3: CASSIRQGRETQYF
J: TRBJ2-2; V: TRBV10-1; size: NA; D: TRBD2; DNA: TGCGCCAGCAGTCCCGGGGGGGCGAACACCGGGGAGCTGTTTTTT; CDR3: CASSPGGANTGELFF
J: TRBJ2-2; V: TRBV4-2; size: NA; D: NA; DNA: TGTGCCAGCAGCCAAGCTAGCGTAACCACCGGGGAGCTGTTTTTT; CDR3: CASSQASVTTGELFF
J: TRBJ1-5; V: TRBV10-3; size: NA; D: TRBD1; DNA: TGTGCCATCAGAGGGACAGGGGGGAGGGAGCCCCAGCATTTT; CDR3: CAIRGTGGREPQHF
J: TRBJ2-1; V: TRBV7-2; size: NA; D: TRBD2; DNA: TGTGCCAGCAGCTTACAGCGGGAAGACAATGAGCAGTTCTTC; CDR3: CASSLQREDNEQFF
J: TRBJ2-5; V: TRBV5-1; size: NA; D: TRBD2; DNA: TGCGCCAGCAGCTCCGGGACTAGCGGGAGTTATGAGACCCAGTACTTC; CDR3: CASSSGTSGSYETQYF
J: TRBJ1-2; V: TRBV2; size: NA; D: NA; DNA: TGTGCCAGCAGTGAAGGTACAGGGTGTGGCTACACCTTC; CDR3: CASSEGTGCGYTF
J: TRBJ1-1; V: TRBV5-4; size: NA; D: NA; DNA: TGTGCCAGCAGCTTTGATCGGGCTGAAGCTTTCTTT; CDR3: CASSFDRAEAFF
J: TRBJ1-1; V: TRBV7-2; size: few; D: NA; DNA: TGTGCCAGCAGCTACGACAGGAACACTGAAGCTTTCTTT; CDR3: CASSYDRNTEAFF
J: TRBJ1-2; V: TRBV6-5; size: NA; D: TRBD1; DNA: TGTGCCAGCAGCCAACAGGGGCGGAGTGGCTACACCTTC; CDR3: CASSQQGRSGYTF
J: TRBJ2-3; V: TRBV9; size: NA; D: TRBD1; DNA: TGTGCCAGCAGCGTAGTTGGGACAGGGGGCGCAGATACGCAGTATTTT; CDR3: CASSVVGTGGADTQYF
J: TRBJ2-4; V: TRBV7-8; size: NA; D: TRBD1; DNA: TGTGCCAGCAGCCGAACCGGGACAGGGAGAAACATTCAGTACTTC; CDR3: CASSRTGTGRNIQYF
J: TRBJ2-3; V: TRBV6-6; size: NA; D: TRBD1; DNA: TGTGCCAGCAGCGATCGGACAGGGTGGGGAGATACGCAGTATTTT; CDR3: CASSDRTGWGDTQYF
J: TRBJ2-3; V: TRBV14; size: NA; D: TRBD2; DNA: TGTGCCAGCAGCCAATTACTTGGGAGACTAGCGGGAGAAACAGATACGCAGTATTTT; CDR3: CASSQLLGRLAGETDTQYF
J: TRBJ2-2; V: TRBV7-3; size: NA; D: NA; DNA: TGTGCCAGCAGCCGAACTTTAAACACCGGGGAGCTGTTTTTT; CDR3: CASSRTLNTGELFF
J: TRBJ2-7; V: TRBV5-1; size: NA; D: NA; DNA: TGCGCCAGCAGCTTGGTAAGGGGGAGGGCAAACGAGCAGTACTTC; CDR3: CASSLVRGRANEQYF
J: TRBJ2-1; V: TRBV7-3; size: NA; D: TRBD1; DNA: TGTGCCAGCAGCTCGGGATCGGGACAGGGCCCCCACAATGAGCAGTTCTTC; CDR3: CASSSGSGQGPHNEQFF
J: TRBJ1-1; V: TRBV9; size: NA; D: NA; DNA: TGTGCCAGCAGCGTGGAGGCAGCCCCGAGAGGAGCTTTCTTT; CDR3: CASSVEAAPRGAFF
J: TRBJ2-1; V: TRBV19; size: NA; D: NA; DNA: TGTGCCAGTAGTATCTCAGGACTCATAGACCTCAATGAGCAGTTCTTC; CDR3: CASSISGLIDLNEQFF
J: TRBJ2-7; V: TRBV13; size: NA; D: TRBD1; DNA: TGTGCCAGCAGCCTAACCTCCCTTCAACAGGGGAGCTCCTACGAGCAGTACTTC; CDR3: CASSLTSLQQGSSYEQYF
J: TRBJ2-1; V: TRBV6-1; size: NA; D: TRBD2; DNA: TGTGCCAGCAGTCCTGGGACTAGCGGGAGGGCCGAGTTCTTC; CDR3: CASSPGTSGRAEFF
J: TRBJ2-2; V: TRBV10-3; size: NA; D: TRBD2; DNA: TGTGCCATCAGTCCGGGACTAGCGGGAGACGGTCGGGAGCTGTTTTTT; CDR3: CAISPGLAGDGRELFF
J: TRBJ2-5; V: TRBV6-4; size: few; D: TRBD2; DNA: TGTGCCAGCAGTGATATAGCGGGAGGGCAAGAGACCCAGTACTTC; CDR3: CASSDIAGGQETQYF
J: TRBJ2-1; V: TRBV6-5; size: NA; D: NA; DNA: TGTGCCAGCAGACACCAGTACAATGAGCAGTTCTTC; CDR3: CASRHQYNEQFF
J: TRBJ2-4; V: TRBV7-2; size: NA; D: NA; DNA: TGTGCCAGCAGCTTCGGCGGGCCCCTAGCCAAAAACATTCAGTACTTC; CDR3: CASSFGGPLAKNIQYF
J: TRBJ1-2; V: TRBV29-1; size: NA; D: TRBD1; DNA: TGCAGCGTTGAAGCCTACGAAAAAACAGGGGGACGTGGCTACACCTTC; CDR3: CSVEAYEKTGGRGYTF
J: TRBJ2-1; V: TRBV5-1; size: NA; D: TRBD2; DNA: TGCGCCAGCAGCTTGATGACTAGCGGGTATAATGAGCAGTTCTTC; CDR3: CASSLMTSGYNEQFF